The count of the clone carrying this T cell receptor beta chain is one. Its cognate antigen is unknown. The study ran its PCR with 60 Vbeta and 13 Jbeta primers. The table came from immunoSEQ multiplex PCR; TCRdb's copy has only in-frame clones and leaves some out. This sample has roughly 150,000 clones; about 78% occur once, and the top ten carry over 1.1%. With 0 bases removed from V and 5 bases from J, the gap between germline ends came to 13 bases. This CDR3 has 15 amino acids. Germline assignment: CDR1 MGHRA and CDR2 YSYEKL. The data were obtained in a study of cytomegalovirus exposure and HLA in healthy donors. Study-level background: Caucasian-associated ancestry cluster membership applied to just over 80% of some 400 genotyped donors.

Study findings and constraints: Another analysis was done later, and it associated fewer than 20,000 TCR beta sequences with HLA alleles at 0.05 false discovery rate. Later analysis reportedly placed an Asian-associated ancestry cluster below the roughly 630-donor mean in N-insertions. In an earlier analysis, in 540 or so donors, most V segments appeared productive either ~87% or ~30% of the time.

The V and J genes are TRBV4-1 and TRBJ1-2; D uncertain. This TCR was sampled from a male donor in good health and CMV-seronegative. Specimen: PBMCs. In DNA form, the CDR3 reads TGCGCCAGCAGCCAAGATTCTACAGCTCCTTATGGCTACACCTTC. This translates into CASSQDSTAPYGYTF.